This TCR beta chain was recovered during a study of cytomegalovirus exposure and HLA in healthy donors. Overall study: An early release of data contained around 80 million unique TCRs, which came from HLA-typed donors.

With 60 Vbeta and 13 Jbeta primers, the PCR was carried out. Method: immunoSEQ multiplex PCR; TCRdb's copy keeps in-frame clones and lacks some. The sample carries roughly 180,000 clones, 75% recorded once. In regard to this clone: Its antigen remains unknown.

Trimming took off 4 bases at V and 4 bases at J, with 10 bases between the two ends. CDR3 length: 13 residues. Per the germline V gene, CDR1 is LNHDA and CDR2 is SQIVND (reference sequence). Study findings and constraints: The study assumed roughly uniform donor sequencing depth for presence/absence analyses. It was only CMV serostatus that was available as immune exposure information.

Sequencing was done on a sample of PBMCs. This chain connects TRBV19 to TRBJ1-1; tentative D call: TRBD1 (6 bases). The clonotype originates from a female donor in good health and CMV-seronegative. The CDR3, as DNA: TGTGCCAGTAGTACAGGACAGCCCACTGAAGCTTTCTTT. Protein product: CASSTGQPTEAFF.